This TCR beta chain was identified during a study of blood T cell repertoires in COVID-19. Study overall: From T cells, B-cell-depleted T cells, or PBMCs came the material, which was cDNA or gDNA.

Sequenced by immunoSEQ multiplex PCR; TCRdb stores in-frame clones only, minus some. Among tens of thousands of clones listed, more than 65% were seen once. V was clipped by 5 bases and J by 9 bases, with 13 bases between them. The germline V gene encodes CDR1 LGHDT and CDR2 YNNKEL (reference sequence). The CDR3 extends over 12 amino acids. This clone was seen many times. The chain combines TRBV3-1 (or the pseudogene TRBV3-2) with TRBJ1-1; D gene unclear. The sequence came from a human donor in a cohort sampled during active COVID-19. Sequenced material: peripheral blood. For the CDR3, the DNA is TGTGCCAGCAGCGACTCCGGTCCTAAAGCTTTCTTT. Translating it yields CASSDSGPKAFF.